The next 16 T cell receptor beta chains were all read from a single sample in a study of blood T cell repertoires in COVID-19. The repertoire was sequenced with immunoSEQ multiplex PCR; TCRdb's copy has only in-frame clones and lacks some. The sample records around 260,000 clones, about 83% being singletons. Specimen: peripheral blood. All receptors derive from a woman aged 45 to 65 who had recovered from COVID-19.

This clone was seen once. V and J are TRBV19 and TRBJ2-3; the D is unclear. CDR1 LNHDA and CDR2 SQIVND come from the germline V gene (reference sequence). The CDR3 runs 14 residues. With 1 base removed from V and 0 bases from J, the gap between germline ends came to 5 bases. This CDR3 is CASSIAPSTDTQYF. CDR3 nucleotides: TGTGCCAGTAGTATAGCTCCCAGCACAGATACGCAGTATTTT.

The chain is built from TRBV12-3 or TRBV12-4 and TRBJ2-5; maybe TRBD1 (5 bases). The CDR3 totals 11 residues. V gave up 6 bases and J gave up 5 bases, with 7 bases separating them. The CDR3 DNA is TGTGCCAGCAGGAAGGGGGAGACCCAGTACTTC. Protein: CASRKGETQYF.

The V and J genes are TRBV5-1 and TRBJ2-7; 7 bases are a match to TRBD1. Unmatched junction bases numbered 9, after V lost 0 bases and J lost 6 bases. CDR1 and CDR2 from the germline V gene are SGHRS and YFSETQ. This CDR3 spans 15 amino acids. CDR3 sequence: CASSLALGQLGEQYF. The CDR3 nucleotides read TGCGCCAGCAGCTTGGCCCTGGGACAGCTTGGCGAGCAGTACTTC.

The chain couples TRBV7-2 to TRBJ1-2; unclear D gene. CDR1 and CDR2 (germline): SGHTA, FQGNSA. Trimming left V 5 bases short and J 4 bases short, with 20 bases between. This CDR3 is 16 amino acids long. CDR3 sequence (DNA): TGTGCCAGCAGCCCTCACCGTAGCGGTGCTGTCTATGGCTACACCTTC. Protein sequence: CASSPHRSGAVYGYTF. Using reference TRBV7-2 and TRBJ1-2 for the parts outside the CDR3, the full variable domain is GAGVSQSPSNKVTEKGKDVELRCDPISGHTALYWYRQSLGQGLEFLIYFQGNSAPDKSGLPSDRFSAERTGGSVSTLTIQRTQQEDSAVYLCASSPHRSGAVYGYTFGSGTRLTVV.

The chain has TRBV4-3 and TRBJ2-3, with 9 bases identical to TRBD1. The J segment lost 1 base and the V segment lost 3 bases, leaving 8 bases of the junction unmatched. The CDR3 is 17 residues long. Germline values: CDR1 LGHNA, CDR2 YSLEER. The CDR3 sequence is CASSHAGTGQGTDTQYF. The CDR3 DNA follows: TGCGCCAGCAGCCACGCCGGGACAGGGCAGGGCACAGATACGCAGTATTTT.

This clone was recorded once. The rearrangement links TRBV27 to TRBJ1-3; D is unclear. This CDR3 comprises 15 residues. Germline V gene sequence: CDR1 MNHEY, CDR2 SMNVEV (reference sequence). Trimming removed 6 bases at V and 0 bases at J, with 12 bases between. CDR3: CASSSSPISGNTIYF. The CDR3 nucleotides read TGTGCCAGCAGCTCCTCACCTATCTCTGGAAACACCATATATTTT.

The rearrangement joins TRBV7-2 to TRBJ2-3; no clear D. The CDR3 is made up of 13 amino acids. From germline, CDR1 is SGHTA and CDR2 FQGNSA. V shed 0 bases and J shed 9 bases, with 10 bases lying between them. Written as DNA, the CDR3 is TGTGCCAGCAGCTTAGCGCACGAGGCGACGCAGTATTTT. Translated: CASSLAHEATQYF.

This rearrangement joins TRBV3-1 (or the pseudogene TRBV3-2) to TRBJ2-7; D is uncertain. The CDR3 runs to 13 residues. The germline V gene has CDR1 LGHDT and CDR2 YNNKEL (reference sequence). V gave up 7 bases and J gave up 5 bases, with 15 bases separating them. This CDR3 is CASKHRVLNEQYF. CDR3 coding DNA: TGTGCCAGCAAGCATCGGGTCCTGAACGAGCAGTACTTC.

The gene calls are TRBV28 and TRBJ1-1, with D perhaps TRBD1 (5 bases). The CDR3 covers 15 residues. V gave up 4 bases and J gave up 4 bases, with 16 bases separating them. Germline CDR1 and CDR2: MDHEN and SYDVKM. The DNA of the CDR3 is TGTGCCAGCAGTTCCGCCGGGACTCGGGGCACTGAAGCTTTCTTT. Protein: CASSSAGTRGTEAFF.

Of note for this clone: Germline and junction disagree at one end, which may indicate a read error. Here the CDR3 reads CQIGRYFSNEQYF. DNA for the CDR3: TGTCAGATTGGGCGCTACTTCTCCAACGAGCAGTACTTC. The V call is TRBV29-1, the J call TRBJ2-7; D is unclear. CDR1 is SQVTM, CDR2 ANQGSEA, per germline. CDR3 size: 13 residues.

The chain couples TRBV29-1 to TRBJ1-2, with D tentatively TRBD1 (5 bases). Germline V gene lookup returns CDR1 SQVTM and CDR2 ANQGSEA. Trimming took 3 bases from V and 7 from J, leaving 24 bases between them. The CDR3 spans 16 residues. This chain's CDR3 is CSVDGGGSLVGGGYTF. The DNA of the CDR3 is TGCAGCGTTGACGGGGGTGGGTCCCTTGTCGGAGGTGGCTACACCTTC.

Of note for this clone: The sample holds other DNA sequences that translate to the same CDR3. In DNA, the CDR3 is TGTGCCAGCAGACGACAGGGGGCAAGCAATCAGCCCCAGCATTTT. This sequence encodes CASRRQGASNQPQHF. The rearrangement joins TRBV6-5 to TRBJ1-5; 10 bases align to TRBD1. Trimming removed 6 bases from V and 1 base from J; junction bases left unmatched: 3. The germline CDR1 and CDR2 sequences are MNHEY and SVGAGI. The CDR3 runs to 15 residues.

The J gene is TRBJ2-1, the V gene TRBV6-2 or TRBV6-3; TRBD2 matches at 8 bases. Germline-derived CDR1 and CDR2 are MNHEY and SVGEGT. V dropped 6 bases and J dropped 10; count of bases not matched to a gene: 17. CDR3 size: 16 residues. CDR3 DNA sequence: TGTGCCAGCAGCCACCCCAGGCGGGGGGCGTCCAGGGAGCAGTTCTTC. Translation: CASSHPRRGASREQFF.

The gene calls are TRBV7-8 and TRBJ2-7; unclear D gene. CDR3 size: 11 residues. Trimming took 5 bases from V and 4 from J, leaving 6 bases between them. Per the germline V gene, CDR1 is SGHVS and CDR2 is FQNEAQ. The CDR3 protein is CASSLHYEQYF. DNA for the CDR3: TGTGCCAGCAGCCTCCATTACGAGCAGTACTTC.

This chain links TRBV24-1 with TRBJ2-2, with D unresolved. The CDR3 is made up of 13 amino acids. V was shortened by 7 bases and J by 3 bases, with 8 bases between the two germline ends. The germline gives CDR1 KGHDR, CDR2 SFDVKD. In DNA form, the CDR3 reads TGTGCCACCAGGCAGGCCCACACCGGGGAGCTGTTTTTT. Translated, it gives CATRQAHTGELFF.

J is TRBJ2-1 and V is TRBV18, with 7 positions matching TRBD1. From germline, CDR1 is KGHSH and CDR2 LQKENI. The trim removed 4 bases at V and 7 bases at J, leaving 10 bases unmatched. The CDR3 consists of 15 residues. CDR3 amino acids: CASSHPDRRGNEQFF. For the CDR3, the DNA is TGTGCCAGCTCACACCCGGACAGGAGAGGGAATGAGCAGTTCTTC.